One and the same sample provided the 28 T cell receptor beta chains below, sequenced in a study of shared clonotypes between healthy human individuals. The table came from immunoSEQ multiplex PCR; TCRdb's copy has only in-frame clones and leaves some out. The sample has nearly 1 million clones, 76% seen once. The sequencing input was memory CD4+ T cells sorted from blood. Regarding subset: CD45RA-negative fraction. These receptors originate from a man aged 18 to 30 in good health.

This clone has a handful of counts. In DNA form, the CDR3 reads TGTGCCACCCAGGGAAGCGGGAGGGCCAATGAGCAGTTCTTC. It translates to CATQGSGRANEQFF. V and J are TRBV2 and TRBJ2-1; 10 nucleotides match TRBD2. Trimming cost V 10 bases and J 6 bases; bases outside gene matches: 9. The CDR3 length is 14 residues. The germline V gene encodes CDR1 SNHLY and CDR2 FYNNEI.

This clone has a single count. The chain is built from TRBV5-6 and TRBJ2-2, with D uncertain. With 5 bases removed from V and 4 bases from J, the gap between germline ends came to 9 bases. Per the germline V gene, CDR1 is SGHDT and CDR2 is YYEEEE. The CDR3 sequence is 13 residues long. The CDR3 nucleotides are TGTGCCAGCAGGTCAAGGGCCACCGGGGAGCTGTTTTTT. Its protein product is CASRSRATGELFF.

About this clone itself: Other DNA sequences in this specimen translate into the identical CDR3. V is TRBV7-2 and J is TRBJ1-5, with D perhaps matching TRBD1 (6 bases). This CDR3 is built from 14 residues. The V and J ends lost 1 base and 6 bases respectively, with 10 bases between them. Germline V CDR1 and CDR2: SGHTA, FQGNSA. The CDR3 is CASSLGRGGQPQHF. The CDR3 region has the DNA TGTGCCAGCAGCTTAGGGAGGGGGGGTCAGCCCCAGCATTTT.

The gene calls are TRBV4-2 and TRBJ1-6, with D unresolved. Germline CDR1 LGHNA, CDR2 YNFKEQ. V shed 0 bases and J shed 13 bases, with 16 bases lying between them. The CDR3 totals 15 residues. The CDR3 here is CASSQDAVGGGPLHF. CDR3 bases: TGTGCCAGCAGCCAAGATGCTGTGGGCGGTGGGCCCCTCCACTTT.

The rearrangement joins TRBV6-6 to TRBJ2-7; D might be TRBD1 (8 bases). The germline V and J ends were trimmed by 6 bases and 2 bases, with 17 bases remaining between them. This CDR3 contains 15 residues. Per the germline V gene, CDR1 is MNHNY and CDR2 is SVGAGI (reference sequence). CDR3 sequence (DNA): TGTGCCAGCAGATCCTGGACAGGGAGGGCCTACGAGCAGTACTTC. It codes for CASRSWTGRAYEQYF.

The chain is built from TRBV20-1 and TRBJ2-2; no clear D. This CDR3 has 11 amino acids. Germline V lookup: CDR1 DFQATT, CDR2 SNEGSKA (reference sequence). V lost 5 bases, J lost 6 bases, and 7 bases lay in between. The CDR3 sequence: CSAAQAGELFF. CDR3 sequence (DNA): TGCAGTGCTGCGCAGGCCGGGGAGCTGTTTTTT.

This clone was counted between two and nine times. This chain connects TRBV29-1 to TRBJ1-2; 9 nucleotides agree with TRBD1. The CDR3 is 13 residues long. With V trimmed by 5 bases and J by 11 bases, 12 bases remained unmatched. Germline CDR1 SQVTM, CDR2 ANQGSEA. In DNA form, the CDR3 reads TGCAGCGTTTCTTCCGGGACAGGGTCAACTTACACCTTC. Its translation is CSVSSGTGSTYTF.

This clone has a count of ten or more. The V call is TRBV18, the J call TRBJ2-7, with a possible D match to TRBD2 (5 bases). Germline V CDR1 and CDR2: KGHSH, LQKENI. The CDR3 contains 16 residues. The V end lost 1 base, the J end lost 0 bases, and 13 bases lay between the germline ends. The CDR3 DNA reads TGTGCCAGCTCACCACGGGCGCAGGCGGGCTCCTACGAGCAGTACTTC. Protein product: CASSPRAQAGSYEQYF. Full variable domain (rest looked up from reference TRBV18 and TRBJ2-7): NAGVMQNPRHLVRRRGQEARLRCSPMKGHSHVYWYRQLPEEGLKFMVYLQKENIIDESGMPKERFSAEFPKEGPSILRIQQVVRGDSAAYFCASSPRAQAGSYEQYFGPGTRLTVT.

The chain links TRBV7-9 to TRBJ2-3; 15 bases are shared with TRBD2. The CDR3 is 15 amino acids. Per the germline V gene, CDR1 is SEHNR and CDR2 is FQNEAQ (reference sequence). V lost 5 bases to trimming and J lost 7 bases; unmatched junction nucleotides: 4. The DNA of the CDR3 is TGTGCCAGCAGCACGGGACTAGCGGGAGGCCATACGCAGTATTTT. Protein sequence: CASSTGLAGGHTQYF.

CDR3 in amino acids: CASSRDYEREKLFF. CDR3 bases: TGCGCCAGCAGCCGGGACTACGAGAGGGAAAAACTGTTTTTT. V and J are TRBV5-1 and TRBJ1-4; weak D call: TRBD1 (5 bases). With 4 bases removed from V and 8 bases from J, the gap between germline ends came to 15 bases. The CDR3 loop spans 14 amino acids. Germline V CDR1 and CDR2: SGHRS, YFSETQ.

The chain has TRBV14 and TRBJ1-1, with D perhaps matching TRBD1 (6 bases). V was shortened by 1 base and J by 0 bases, with 9 bases between the two germline ends. This CDR3 comprises 15 residues. CDR1 and CDR2 (germline): SGHDN, FVKESK. For the CDR3, the DNA is TGTGCCAGCAGCCAAGTGGGGGCGTTGAACACTGAAGCTTTCTTT. Translation gives CASSQVGALNTEAFF. The complete variable domain, with remaining parts taken from reference TRBV14 and TRBJ1-1, reads EAGVTQFPSHSVIEKGQTVTLRCDPISGHDNLYWYRRVMGKEIKFLLHFVKESKQDESGMPNNRFLAERTGGTYSTLKVQPAELEDSGVYFCASSQVGALNTEAFFGQGTRLTVV.

On this clone itself: This CDR3 is also generated by other DNA sequences in the sample. The V call is TRBV2, the J call TRBJ2-5; 7 nucleotides align to TRBD2. This CDR3 region has 11 residues. From germline, CDR1 is SNHLY and CDR2 FYNNEI. Trimming removed 8 bases from V and 4 bases from J; junction bases left unmatched: 1. The CDR3 loop is CASGRGETQYF. The CDR3 region has the DNA TGTGCCAGCGGGAGGGGAGAGACCCAGTACTTC.

This clone appeared a few times. The rearrangement joins TRBV4-1 to TRBJ1-1; D remains unclear. The CDR3 has 16 amino acids. The V end lost 0 bases, the J end lost 1 base, and 12 bases lay between the germline ends. Germline loops: CDR1 MGHRA, CDR2 YSYEKL. The CDR3 DNA reads as TGCGCCAGCAGCCAAGAAATCCGGCGGTCGAACACTGAAGCTTTCTTT. This sequence encodes CASSQEIRRSNTEAFF.

The V gene is TRBV1, the J gene TRBJ1-2; the D call of TRBD1 is as the table states it, not checked on the DNA. TRBV1 is designated a pseudogene. This CDR3 has 17 residues. Written as DNA, the CDR3 is TGCACCAGCAGCCAAGAGAACGGACAGGGGGATTACTATGGCTACACCTTC. Its translation: CTSSQENGQGDYYGYTF.

The chain employs TRBV7-2 and TRBJ1-4; D call uncertain. Germline loops: CDR1 SGHTA, CDR2 FQGNSA. V was cut by 5 bases and J by 2 bases, with 12 bases left in between. The CDR3 spans 15 residues. CDR3 sequence: CASSRNKNTNEKLFF. CDR3 sequence (DNA): TGTGCCAGCAGCCGAAACAAAAATACTAATGAAAAACTGTTTTTT.

The CDR3 protein is CAWSVRGGPQSSYEQYF. In DNA form, the CDR3 reads TGTGCCTGGAGTGTGAGGGGGGGGCCCCAGAGCTCCTACGAGCAGTACTTC. This chain joins TRBV30 and TRBJ2-7; D might be TRBD2 (7 bases). Germline CDR1 and CDR2: GTSNPN and SVGIG (reference sequence). V was trimmed by 0 bases and J by 0 bases, leaving 18 bases between them. This CDR3 contains 17 residues.

V and J are TRBV28 and TRBJ2-2; the D is unclear. Germline assignment: CDR1 MDHEN and CDR2 SYDVKM. The V and J ends lost 6 bases and 0 bases respectively, with 11 bases between them. The CDR3 sequence is 15 residues long. The DNA for the CDR3 is TGTGCCAGCAGCCCACCCGGTCCGAACACCGGGGAGCTGTTTTTT. It is translated as CASSPPGPNTGELFF.

In this sample, this clone turned up a few times. A read error may produce the germline difference seen at one junction end. The chain carries TRBV4-1 and TRBJ1-6; D not certain. CDR1 and CDR2 (germline): MGHRA, YSYEKL. CDR3 length: 15 amino acids. CDR3 loop: CASNQAAGTGSPLHF. CDR3 nucleotide sequence: TGCGCCAGCAACCAAGCCGCAGGTACTGGCTCACCCCTCCACTTT.

This rearrangement joins TRBV15 to TRBJ2-1, with TRBD2 identical over 8 bases. Germline loops: CDR1 LNHNV, CDR2 YYDKDF (reference sequence). V shed 0 bases, J shed 3 bases, and the junction held 4 bases outside the gene matches. The CDR3 extends over 16 amino acids. CDR3 coding DNA: TGTGCCACCAGCAGAGAGATAAGCGGGGGCTACAATGAGCAGTTCTTC. Its protein product is CATSREISGGYNEQFF.

The rearrangement links TRBV7-9 to TRBJ2-1; 12 nucleotides align to TRBD2. The CDR3 extends over 13 amino acids. Looked up from germline, CDR1 is SEHNR and CDR2 is FQNEAQ (reference sequence). Losses at the gene ends were 4 bases for V and 12 bases for J; bases not matched to a gene: 4. The CDR3 DNA follows: TGTGCCAGCAGCTACCCTAGCGGGAGGGGGCAGTTCTTC. Residues: CASSYPSGRGQFF.

The chain employs TRBV18 and TRBJ1-2, with 8 bases aligning to TRBD1. With 3 bases clipped from V and 6 bases from J, the junction kept 9 bases outside the gene matches. This CDR3 comprises 15 residues. Per germline, CDR1 KGHSH and CDR2 LQKENI. CDR3 in amino acids: CASSPGQARIDGYTF. CDR3 sequence (DNA): TGTGCCAGCTCACCGGGACAGGCTAGAATAGATGGCTACACCTTC.

This clone was seen a single time. The V gene is TRBV6-6, the J gene TRBJ2-7, with 8 positions matching TRBD1. Germline loops: CDR1 MNHNY, CDR2 SVGAGI (reference sequence). The CDR3 contains 13 residues. The V segment lost 8 bases and the J segment 5 bases; nucleotides outside the gene matches: 8. The DNA of the CDR3 is TGTGCCAGCGGGAAGACAGGGGCCCACGAGCAGTACTTC. Amino acids: CASGKTGAHEQYF.

The chain employs TRBV5-5 and TRBJ1-1; D possibly corresponds to TRBD1 (5 bases). CDR1 and CDR2 from the germline V gene are SGHKS and YYEKEE (reference sequence). The CDR3 extends over 15 amino acids. Trimming pared 4 bases from V and 5 bases from J, leaving 18 bases between. DNA for the CDR3: TGTGCCAGCAGCCTCCCCGGGGCCGAAGGGACTGAAGCTTTCTTT. It yields the protein CASSLPGAEGTEAFF.

For the CDR3, the DNA is TGTGCCAGCAGCAAAGTATGCAGGGGAAACACCATATATTTT. This encodes CASSKVCRGNTIYF. This sequence joins TRBV21-1 and TRBJ1-3; the DNA was not used to check the table's D call, TRBD1. TRBV21-1 constitutes a pseudogene. The CDR3 is made up of 14 amino acids.

This chain links TRBV4-1 with TRBJ1-2; TRBD1 aligns across 7 bases. The V gene's germline CDR1 is MGHRA and CDR2 YSYEKL. This CDR3 has 16 amino acids. The V and J ends lost 0 bases and 4 bases, in that order; junction bases with no gene match: 8. The DNA of the CDR3 is TGCGCCAGCAGCCAAGACGGGTTGACAGGGAGCTATGGCTACACCTTC. Translated, it gives CASSQDGLTGSYGYTF.

The gene calls are TRBV2 and TRBJ2-2, with TRBD1 as a possible D gene (6 bases). V was pared by 6 bases and J by 8 bases, with 19 bases between. Germline V gene lookup returns CDR1 SNHLY and CDR2 FYNNEI. The CDR3 has 15 amino acids. The CDR3 here is CASSTLGQGKGELFF. CDR3 bases: TGTGCCAGCAGCACCCTGGGGCAGGGGAAGGGGGAGCTGTTTTTT.

The genes are TRBV7-2 and TRBJ2-5, with D perhaps given as TRBD1 or TRBD2 (5 bases each). The CDR3 loop spans 13 amino acids. The germline V gene encodes CDR1 SGHTA and CDR2 FQGNSA. Trimming pared 5 bases from V and 7 bases from J, leaving 14 bases between. The CDR3 is CASSQRSGLTQYF. The CDR3 region has the DNA TGTGCCAGCAGCCAGCGGTCGGGGCTGACCCAGTACTTC.

This chain links TRBV10-1 with TRBJ2-1; 12 bases are shared with TRBD2. Germline CDR1 WNHNN, CDR2 SYGVQD (reference sequence). Trimming took 6 bases from V and 7 from J; bases not matched to a gene: 7. The CDR3 is 15 amino acids. Here the CDR3 reads CASSLLAGGNNEQFF. The CDR3 DNA follows: TGCGCCAGCAGCCTCCTAGCGGGAGGGAATAATGAGCAGTTCTTC.